At least ten counts were recorded for the clone carrying this T cell receptor beta chain. Its antigen is unknown. This specimen belongs to a study of neurological immune-mediated disorders. Synthesis of cDNA was accomplished via 5'RACE employing 10-nucleotide random UMIs. The authors obtained over 170 million TCR-beta sequences from 15-18 subjects per sequencing run. TCRdb re-called the 5' RACE reads with MiXCR, one entry per CDR3 protein. The sample carries fewer than 40,000 distinct CDR3 sequences, about 14% recorded once. Trimming removed 0 bases from V and 6 bases from J, with 12 bases in between. Germline loops: CDR1 SQVTM, CDR2 ANQGSEA. The CDR3 sequence is 14 residues long. The time point here: technical triplicate 2. Notes on the study in general: Sharing of CDR3 amino acid sequences among expanded clones across subjects was absent, suggesting private repertoires in all groups.

V gene TRBV29-1 combines with J gene TRBJ1-5; TRBD1 might be the D (5 bases). Sequencing was performed on CD4+ T cells from blood. The sequence was collected from a female donor with HTLV-1-associated myelopathy (HAM/TSP). The CDR3: CSVEDRRGGQPQHF. CDR3 nucleotide sequence: TGCAGCGTTGAAGATCGTAGGGGAGGTCAGCCCCAGCATTTT.